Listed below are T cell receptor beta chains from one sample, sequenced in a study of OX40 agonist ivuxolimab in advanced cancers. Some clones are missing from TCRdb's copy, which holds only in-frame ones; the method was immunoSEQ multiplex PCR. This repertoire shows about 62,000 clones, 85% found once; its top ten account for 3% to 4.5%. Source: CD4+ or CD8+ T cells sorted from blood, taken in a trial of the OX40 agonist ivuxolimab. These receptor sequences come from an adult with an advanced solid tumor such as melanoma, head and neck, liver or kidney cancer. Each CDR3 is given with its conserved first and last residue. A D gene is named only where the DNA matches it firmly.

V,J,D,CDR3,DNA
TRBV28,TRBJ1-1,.,CASEKGQVAEAFF,TGTGCCAGCGAGAAGGGGCAAGTTGCTGAAGCTTTCTTT
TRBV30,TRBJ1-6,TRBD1,CAWTPGGAFGSPLHF,TGTGCCTGGACCCCAGGGGGAGCCTTCGGCTCACCCCTCCACTTT
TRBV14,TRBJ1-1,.,CASSPWMSGQRDTEAFF,TGTGCCAGCAGCCCCTGGATGAGTGGCCAGAGGGACACTGAAGCTTTCTTT
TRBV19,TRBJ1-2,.,CASRGGDLRYTF,TGTGCCAGTCGCGGCGGGGACCTGCGCTACACCTTC
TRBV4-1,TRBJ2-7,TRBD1,CASSQADRVAYEQYF,TGCGCCAGCAGCCAAGCAGACAGGGTCGCCTACGAGCAGTACTTC
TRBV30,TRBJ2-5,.,CAWSASGGETQYF,TGTGCCTGGAGTGCTTCCGGTGGGGAGACCCAGTACTTC
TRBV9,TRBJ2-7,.,CASSSRGDYEQYF,TGTGCCAGCAGCTCTAGGGGAGACTACGAGCAGTACTTC
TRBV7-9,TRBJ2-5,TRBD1,CASNNRDSGRETQYF,TGTGCCAGCAACAACCGGGACAGTGGACGAGAGACCCAGTACTTC
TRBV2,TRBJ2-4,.,CASSESTGKNIQYF,TGTGCCAGCAGTGAATCTACCGGCAAAAACATTCAGTACTTC
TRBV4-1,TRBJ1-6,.,CASSPLLFGFSSYNSPLHF,TGCGCCAGCAGCCCCCTCCTATTCGGATTCAGCTCCTATAATTCACCCCTCCACTTT
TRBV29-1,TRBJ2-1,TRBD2,CSARTSGTNEQFF,TGCAGCGCCAGGACTAGCGGGACAAATGAGCAGTTCTTC
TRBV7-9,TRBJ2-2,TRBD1,CASSPRDRMSSGELFF,TGTGCCAGCAGTCCTCGGGACAGGATGTCTTCCGGGGAGCTGTTTTTT
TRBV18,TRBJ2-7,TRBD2,CASSPTSGISYEQYF,TGTGCCAGCTCACCAACTAGCGGTATCTCCTACGAGCAGTACTTC
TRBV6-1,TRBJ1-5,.,CASSEAPRASFQPQHF,TGTGCCAGCAGTGAAGCGCCCAGGGCTTCTTTTCAGCCCCAGCATTTT
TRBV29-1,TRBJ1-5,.,CSAPGMGYDNQPQHF,TGCAGCGCCCCCGGGATGGGATACGACAATCAGCCCCAGCATTTT
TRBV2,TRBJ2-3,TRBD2,CASRAGTSLDTQYF,TGTGCCAGCAGGGCCGGGACTAGCCTAGATACGCAGTATTTT
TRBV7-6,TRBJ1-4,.,CASRPGPASGEKLFF,TGTGCCAGCAGGCCAGGACCGGCCTCGGGTGAAAAACTGTTTTTT
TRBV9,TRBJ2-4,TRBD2,CASSVGSGTSGLSENIQYF,TGTGCCAGCAGCGTCGGATCCGGGACTAGCGGGTTGTCGGAAAACATTCAGTACTTC
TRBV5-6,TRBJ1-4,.,CASSGARNEKLFF,TGTGCCAGCAGCGGGGCACGGAATGAAAAACTGTTTTTT
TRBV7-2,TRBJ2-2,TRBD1,CASSPPDRATGELFF,TGTGCCAGCAGCCCCCCGGACAGGGCGACCGGGGAGCTGTTTTTT
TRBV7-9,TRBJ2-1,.,CASSLAWGRRNNEQFF,TGTGCCAGCAGCTTAGCGTGGGGGCGGAGGAACAATGAGCAGTTCTTC
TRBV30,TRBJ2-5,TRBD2,CAWRTGGLYPETQYF,TGTGCCTGGAGGACGGGAGGACTTTATCCAGAGACCCAGTACTTC